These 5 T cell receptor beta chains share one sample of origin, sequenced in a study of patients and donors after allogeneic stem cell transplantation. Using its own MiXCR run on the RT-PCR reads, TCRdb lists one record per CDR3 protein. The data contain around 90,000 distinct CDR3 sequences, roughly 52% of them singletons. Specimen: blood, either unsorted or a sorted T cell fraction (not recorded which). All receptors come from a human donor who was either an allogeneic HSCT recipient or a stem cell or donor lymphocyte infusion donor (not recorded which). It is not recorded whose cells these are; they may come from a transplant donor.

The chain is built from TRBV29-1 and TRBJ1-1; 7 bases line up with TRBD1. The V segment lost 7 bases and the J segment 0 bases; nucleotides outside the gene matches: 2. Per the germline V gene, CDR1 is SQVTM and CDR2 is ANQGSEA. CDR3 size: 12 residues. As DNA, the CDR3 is TGCAGCGCGGGACAGCTGAACACTGAAGCTTTCTTT. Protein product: CSAGQLNTEAFF.

CDR3 bases: TGTGCCAGCAGTTTAGAGATGCCCCAGCATTTT. Residues: CASSLEMPQHF. The J gene is TRBJ1-5, the V gene TRBV28, with D hard to call. The CDR3 loop spans 11 amino acids. The germline V gene encodes CDR1 MDHEN and CDR2 SYDVKM. The V end was cut by 2 bases, the J end by 9 bases, with 5 bases between.

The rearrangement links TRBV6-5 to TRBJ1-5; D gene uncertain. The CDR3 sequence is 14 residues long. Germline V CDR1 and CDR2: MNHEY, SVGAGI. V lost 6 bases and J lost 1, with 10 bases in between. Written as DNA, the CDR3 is TGTGCCAGCAGGAGCCGGGCCAGCAATCAGCCCCAGCATTTT. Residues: CASRSRASNQPQHF.

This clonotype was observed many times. In DNA, the CDR3 is TGCAGCGTTGAAAGGGGGGACACCATATATTTT. This gives the protein CSVERGDTIYF. V gene TRBV29-1 combines with J gene TRBJ1-3; maybe TRBD1 (6 bases). CDR3 size: 11 residues. Trimming left V 2 bases short and J 8 bases short, with 7 bases between. Germline CDR1 SQVTM, CDR2 ANQGSEA.

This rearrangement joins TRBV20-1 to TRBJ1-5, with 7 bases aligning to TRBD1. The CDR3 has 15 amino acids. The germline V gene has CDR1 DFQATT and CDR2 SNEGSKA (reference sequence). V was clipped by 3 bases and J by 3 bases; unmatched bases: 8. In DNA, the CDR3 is TGCAGTGCTAGGGATCCTGGACAGGTCAATCAGCCCCAGCATTTT. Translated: CSARDPGQVNQPQHF.